One sample yielded the 2 T cell receptor beta chains listed below, sequenced in a study of blood T cell repertoires in COVID-19. Produced via immunoSEQ multiplex PCR; TCRdb's table is partial and in-frame only. The table has approximately 150,000 clones, around 83% seen once. Sequences were obtained from peripheral blood. The receptors originated from a woman aged 55-69 years with acute or convalescent COVID-19.

This clone was seen a few times. The V gene is TRBV7-9, the J gene TRBJ2-5, with D perhaps matching TRBD1 (5 bases). The CDR3 extends over 15 amino acids. V was pared by 2 bases and J by 4 bases, with 14 bases between. Germline V CDR1 and CDR2: SEHNR, FQNEAQ (reference sequence). The CDR3 nucleotides read TGTGCCAGCAGCTTAAGGTTTCCCCAGGGAGAGACCCAGTACTTC. Residues: CASSLRFPQGETQYF.

This rearrangement joins TRBV30 to TRBJ1-6; 9 bases are shared with TRBD1. Trimming took 2 bases from V and 6 from J; bases not matched to a gene: 8. Germline V gene lookup returns CDR1 GTSNPN and CDR2 SVGIG (reference sequence). This CDR3 contains 16 residues. For the CDR3, the DNA is TGTGCCTGGAGTAAACAGGGGGCCAGGTTTAATTCACCCCTCCACTTT. This sequence encodes CAWSKQGARFNSPLHF.